The entry that follows covers one T cell receptor (beta chain) sequence. This clonotype was counted only a few times. Which antigen it targets is not known. Nothing much larger sits one base from this clone, and base qualities are not available. These data are taken from a study of blood T cells in healthy people across ages (dated by TCRdb to between 2014 and 2017). Notes on the research overall: In model experiments, template switching captured roughly one uniquely barcoded TCR beta cDNA molecule for every two T cells. Donors were grouped into four age groups: young (average roughly 16 years), middle-aged (roughly 37), aged (around 56) and long-lived (approximately 81). To avoid experimental bias, donors of different ages were spread randomly across the sequencing lanes. Using deep sequencing normalized with unique cDNA molecular identifiers, the study measured how TCR beta repertoire diversity changes with age. Two additional independent replicas of 1 million unique cDNA reads from the same blood draw were analyzed for two donors (one aged 18 to 29 and one aged 80 or older). The paper as a whole reports these results and caveats: Compared with the aged group, the long-lived group had more naive CD4+ T cells, fewer expanded clones and increased TCR diversity, suggesting age selection. There was a strong correlation between observed TCR beta diversity and the percentage of naive T cells measured by flow cytometry. Because donor CMV infection status was unknown, age-related changes in expanded clonotypes were potentially confounded. Total diversity estimates from one million sequenced T cells were considered lower bounds and underestimates. As age increased, observed TCR beta diversity per million T cells dropped in a roughly linear way, and a significant reduction was already evident by age approximately 40. Bulk unsorted PBMC profiling prevented conclusive comparison of naive and antigen-experienced compartments.

To prepare the library, 5' RACE was applied. The instrument given in TCRdb is Illumina HiSeq 2500. A second roughly 6 to 11 cycle PCR used a sample-barcoded 5' primer and a J-beta primer mix. A template-switch 5' adaptor carrying 12 random nucleotides introduced a unique molecular identifier onto each TCR beta cDNA molecule. Each sample yielded at least 3 million CDR3-containing paired-end reads. First-strand cDNA was synthesized from all RNA with the Mint cDNA synthesis kit, primed by a TRBC-specific oligonucleotide. All cDNA was treated with uracil-DNA glycosylase and then went through a first 18-cycle PCR with the universal primers M1SS and BC2_uni_R. Per the original workflow: Each sample was normalized by randomly selecting 1 million high-quality reads, each carrying a distinct molecular identifier. Reads sharing molecular identifiers were discarded rather than binned into consensus sequences. MiTCR, run with a Q25 quality threshold and the strictest error-elimination algorithm, handled CDR3 identification, clonotype clustering and error correction. A nonparametric unseen species model with Euler transformation was used to estimate a lower bound on total TCR beta diversity. The public reads were reprocessed in TCRdb via fastp at Q25 and MiXCR, keeping in-frame beta chains. Every distinct CDR3 protein forms one entry, paired with its most common genes and DNA. The V and J calls were not made by the authors but by TCRdb's processing. Across this sample there are 950,000 to 1,200,000 distinct CDR3 sequences, with less than 45% seen only once. The ten largest clones capture about an eighth of the sample.

The 40 or so donors, aged roughly 6 to 90 years, were systemically healthy Caucasian individuals from Russia. Each donor gave 8 to 10 milliliters of peripheral blood, drawn into EDTA-treated Vacutainer tubes. Ficoll-Paque density-gradient centrifugation was used to isolate PBMCs, with at least 6.5 million obtained per sample. Trizol reagent was used to extract total RNA from PBMCs, with at least 6 micrograms per sample. For every donor, an aliquot of PBMCs went through flow cytometry to measure the percentages of naive CD45RAhigh/CD27high T cells. Measured from the cysteine to the phenylalanine, the CDR3 is 13 residues long. Solely the CDR3 DNA is kept, with 39 bases framed from the first base. V gives up 7 bases and J gives up 9 bases, and the segment between their germline ends measures 18 bases.

Source material: blood. The chain employs TRBV12-3 or TRBV12-4 and TRBJ1-1; no D gene is confidently identified. The clonotype comes from a young man in good health. The DNA sequence reads TGTGCCAGCAATCTGCGGGAGAAGGAAAAAGCTTTCTTT. This gives the protein CASNLREKEKAFF.